This passage covers 21 T cell receptor beta chains from one sample sequenced in a study of blood T cells in healthy people across ages (dated by TCRdb to 2013 to 2016). To prepare the library, 5' RACE was applied. A second PCR of about 6 to 11 cycles was performed with a sample-barcoded 5' primer and a J-beta primer mix. The raw public data were reprocessed by TCRdb itself: fastp quality trimming at Q25, MiXCR clonotype calling, in-frame beta chains only. Rows merge per CDR3 protein into single entries with the most common DNA and genes. The sample table shows around 1,900,000 distinct CDR3 sequences, and 35% to 50% are seen once. The top ten constitute 20% to 25% of the sample. Sequenced sample: blood. All receptors derive from a human donor in good health.

This clonotype was counted only a few times. This chain connects TRBV11-2 to TRBJ1-1, with 8 bases that match TRBD1. Germline V gene sequence: CDR1 SGHAT, CDR2 FQNNGV. CDR3 size: 13 residues. With V trimmed by 3 bases and J by 6 bases, 3 bases remained unmatched. For the CDR3, the DNA is TGTGCCAGCAGCTTGGGACAGGTACCTGAAGCTTTCTTT. Amino acid sequence: CASSLGQVPEAFF.

The sample holds a few counts of this clonotype. The chain is built from TRBV20-1 and TRBJ2-5; D unclear. CDR3 length: 11 amino acids. CDR1 and CDR2 (germline): DFQATT, SNEGSKA (reference sequence). Trimming removed 6 bases at V and 2 bases at J, with 7 bases between. The CDR3 region has the DNA TGCAGTGCCGAAAATCAAGAGACCCAGTACTTC. Its protein is CSAENQETQYF.

This clonotype was seen a few times. J is TRBJ1-2 and V is TRBV4-1, with 11 bases fitting TRBD1. The CDR3 is 15 residues long. Germline CDR1 is MGHRA and CDR2 is YSYEKL. Trimming at V came to 4 bases and at J to 5 bases, leaving 6 bases not matched to a gene. CDR3 in amino acids: CASSPGQGALYGYTF. The CDR3 coding sequence is TGCGCCAGCAGCCCCGGACAGGGGGCGCTTTATGGCTACACCTTC.

The chain has TRBV4-1 and TRBJ1-6; no reliable D call. Germline assignment: CDR1 MGHRA and CDR2 YSYEKL. The length of the CDR3 is 17 residues. V shed 0 bases and J shed 3 bases, with 12 bases lying between them. CDR3 amino acids: CASSQDAGRNYNSPLHF. The CDR3, as DNA: TGCGCCAGCAGCCAAGACGCCGGACGGAACTATAATTCACCCCTCCACTTT.

The chain couples TRBV6-4 to TRBJ1-2; 8 nucleotides align to TRBD1. Trimming took 6 bases from V and 0 from J; bases not matched to a gene: 6. The CDR3 is 15 amino acids. Germline V gene data show CDR1 as MRHNA and CDR2 as SNTAGT. The CDR3 loop reads CASREQGGTNYGYTF. The CDR3 coding sequence is TGTGCCAGCAGAGAACAGGGGGGGACTAACTATGGCTACACCTTC.

This clonotype was observed a few times. The V and J genes are TRBV28 and TRBJ1-2; 7 bases fit TRBD1. V dropped 2 bases and J dropped 0; count of bases not matched to a gene: 6. Germline loops: CDR1 MDHEN, CDR2 SYDVKM. The CDR3 is 16 residues long. For the CDR3, the DNA is TGTGCCAGCAGTTTACCCCGGGACAGTTCTAACTATGGCTACACCTTC. Translating it yields CASSLPRDSSNYGYTF.

The sample holds a few counts of this clonotype. The V call is TRBV2, the J call TRBJ2-2; D uncertain. V gave up 3 bases and J gave up 6 bases, with 5 bases separating them. The CDR3 has 12 residues. Germline CDR1 is SNHLY and CDR2 is FYNNEI. The CDR3 DNA sequence: TGTGCCAGCAGTGAGAGTGCCGGGGAGCTGTTTTTT. This codes for CASSESAGELFF.

This clonotype was seen only a few times. The gene calls are TRBV6-2 or TRBV6-3 and TRBJ1-2; weak D call: TRBD1 (5 bases). V lost 8 bases and J 6 bases, leaving 13 bases between the germline ends. CDR3 length equals 12 residues. Looked up from germline, CDR1 is MNHEY and CDR2 is SVGEGT. The CDR3 sequence is CASGTPRDGYTF. As DNA, the CDR3 is TGTGCCAGCGGCACGCCCAGGGATGGCTACACCTTC.

The chain joins TRBV18 to TRBJ1-1; 7 positions agree with TRBD1. V shed 7 bases and J 1 base; nucleotides not matched to a gene: 9. Germline CDR1 reads KGHSH; CDR2 reads LQKENI. This CDR3 comprises 15 residues. CDR3 residues: CASWQGNRGNTEAFF. CDR3 DNA: TGTGCCAGCTGGCAGGGAAACAGGGGGAACACTGAAGCTTTCTTT.

The V gene is TRBV29-1, the J gene TRBJ2-1, with D unresolved. The V and J ends lost 4 bases and 1 base respectively, with 11 bases between them. The CDR3 runs to 14 residues. Germline V CDR1 and CDR2: SQVTM, ANQGSEA. This CDR3 reads CSVVGQVSYNEQFF. As DNA, the CDR3 is TGCAGCGTTGTTGGGCAGGTATCCTACAATGAGCAGTTCTTC.

This clonotype has a single count. The chain employs TRBV9 and TRBJ2-7; D perhaps matches TRBD2 (5 bases). The J call is doubtful: the DNA matches TRBJ2-5 better. CDR1 is SGDLS, CDR2 YYNGEE, per germline. The CDR3 sequence is 15 residues long. In DNA form, the CDR3 reads TGTGCCAGCAGCGGGAGAGCGGCAATAGAAGAGACCCAGTACTTC. Protein sequence: CASSGRAAIEETQYF.

This clonotype was seen repeatedly, ten times or more. J is TRBJ2-7 and V is TRBV29-1; D may be TRBD2 (5 bases). Deletions cut 4 bases from V and 7 bases from J, with 14 bases between. CDR3 length equals 12 residues. Per the germline V gene, CDR1 is SQVTM and CDR2 is ANQGSEA. DNA for the CDR3: TGCAGCGTTGTAGCCCTCCGAGGGGAGCAGTACTTC. Protein sequence: CSVVALRGEQYF.

This clonotype has more than one count but fewer than ten. This rearrangement joins TRBV4-1 to TRBJ2-7, with unresolved D. Germline-derived CDR1 and CDR2 are MGHRA and YSYEKL. The CDR3 covers 15 residues. Trimming took 1 base from V and 5 from J, leaving 15 bases between them. CDR3: CASSQGRFGENEQYF. CDR3 bases: TGCGCCAGCAGCCAAGGGCGTTTTGGGGAAAACGAGCAGTACTTC.

The CDR3 sequence is CASSLNGVSTRSPLHF. CDR3 bases: TGTGCCAGCAGCTTAAATGGTGTCAGCACTAGATCACCCCTCCACTTT. The gene calls are TRBV7-2 and TRBJ1-6; D is uncertain. The germline V gene encodes CDR1 SGHTA and CDR2 FQGNSA. This CDR3 spans 16 amino acids. V dropped 2 bases and J dropped 10 bases, with 18 bases sitting between them.

This chain links TRBV5-5 with TRBJ2-2; D is undetermined. The CDR3 runs to 13 residues. Germline lookup yields CDR1 SGHKS and CDR2 YYEKEE (reference sequence). Trimming took off 2 bases at V and 4 bases at J, with 6 bases between the two ends. As DNA, the CDR3 is TGTGCCAGCAGCTTTGATGTCACCGGGGAGCTGTTTTTT. This codes for CASSFDVTGELFF.

V and J are TRBV12-3 or TRBV12-4 and TRBJ2-3; 9 bases match TRBD2. The CDR3 consists of 20 residues. Trimming at V came to 0 bases and at J to 1 base, leaving 14 bases not matched to a gene. CDR3 DNA: TGTGCCAGCAGTTTAGCGCTGGGAGGGACTAGCAGGGAGCGCACAGATACGCAGTATTTT. It is translated as CASSLALGGTSRERTDTQYF.

This clonotype was counted a few times. A much larger clone differs from this one at a single base, so this may be a read error. The V and J genes are TRBV7-9 and TRBJ2-5, with TRBD2 matching 12 bases. After removal of 3 bases from V and 2 bases from J, the junction contained 1 base not matched to a gene. CDR1 is SEHNR and CDR2 is FQNEAQ in the germline V gene (reference sequence). The CDR3 totals 15 residues. The CDR3 sequence is CASSFTSGGQETQYF. CDR3 nucleotide sequence: TGTGCCAGCAGCTTTACTAGCGGGGGGCAAGAGACCCAGTACTTC.

The gene calls are TRBV12-5 and TRBJ2-1, with D perhaps TRBD2 (5 bases). The V end lost 3 bases, the J end lost 7 bases, and 10 bases lay between the germline ends. In germline, CDR1 is LGHNT, CDR2 FRNRAP. This CDR3 is 13 amino acids long. CDR3 sequence: CASGFFGENEQFF. DNA of the CDR3: TGTGCTAGTGGTTTTTTCGGGGAAAATGAGCAGTTCTTC.

The chain uses TRBV29-1 and TRBJ2-1; possibly TRBD1 for D (5 bases). The V end lost 5 bases, the J end lost 11 bases, and 16 bases lay between the germline ends. The CDR3 runs 12 residues. Germline CDR1 SQVTM, CDR2 ANQGSEA. The CDR3 sequence is CSVRDSFDKQFF. The DNA of the CDR3 is TGCAGCGTTCGAGACAGTTTTGATAAGCAGTTCTTC.

In the case of this clonotype: Mismatch with germline at one junction end may stem from a read error. This chain links TRBV4-2 with TRBJ2-1, with 9 bases matching TRBD2. The CDR3 spans 11 residues. Per germline, CDR1 LGHNA and CDR2 YNFKEQ. This chain's CDR3 is CASSHSGGLIF. The CDR3 coding sequence is TGTGCCAGCAGCCATAGCGGGGGTCTGATCTTC.

This clonotype occurred a few times. The V gene is TRBV4-3, the J gene TRBJ2-4, with 9 bases that match TRBD1. Per the germline V gene, CDR1 is LGHNA and CDR2 is YSLEER. The CDR3 runs 15 residues. The J segment lost 5 bases and the V segment lost 4 bases, leaving 6 bases of the junction unmatched. The CDR3 sequence is CASSRRDRVENIQYF. CDR3 in DNA: TGCGCCAGCAGCCGACGGGACAGGGTCGAAAACATTCAGTACTTC.